Listed below are T cell receptor beta chains from one sample, sequenced in a study of T cells in Graves' hyperthyroidism and ophthalmopathy. A single record per CDR3 protein comes from TCRdb applying MiXCR to the multiplex PCR reads. Of around 490,000 distinct CDR3 sequences detected, 15% to 20% appear once; the ten largest clones hold over 45%. Material for sequencing was blood. These receptors were collected from a man aged 40-49 years with Graves' ophthalmopathy. The CDR3 runs from the conserved cysteine through the conserved F or W. The D gene is left open where the match is weak. Not all rows give a size; the values are once, few, many and, for expanded clones, a class.

V gene	clone size	D gene	J gene	CDR3 protein	CDR3 DNA
TRBV12-3/TRBV12-4	.	.	TRBJ1-2	CASSLADGANYGYTF	TGTGCCAGCAGCCTAGCAGACGGAGCTAACTATGGCTACACCTTC
TRBV28	many	.	TRBJ1-2	CASSPSYRDKAQKGYTF	TGTGCCAGCAGTCCCAGCTACCGGGACAAGGCCCAAAAGGGCTACACCTTC
TRBV19	few	.	TRBJ2-3	CASKHERYTDTQYF	TGTGCCAGTAAGCACGAGCGGTACACAGATACGCAGTATTTT
TRBV10-3	.	.	TRBJ2-3	CAISESWQGSTDTQYF	TGTGCCATCAGTGAGTCATGGCAGGGCAGCACAGATACGCAGTATTTT
TRBV12-3/TRBV12-4	many	TRBD2	TRBJ2-7	CASSSGRLAGRSEQYF	TGTGCCAGCAGTTCTGGCCGACTAGCGGGAAGGAGCGAGCAGTACTTC
TRBV20-1	few	TRBD1	TRBJ2-5	CSAPDRGQETQYF	TGCAGTGCCCCGGACAGGGGTCAAGAGACCCAGTACTTC
TRBV5-1	many	.	TRBJ2-1	CATAAGGPLNEQFF	TGCGCCACTGCAGCCGGGGGTCCCCTCAATGAGCAGTTCTTC
TRBV18	.	.	TRBJ2-5	CASSRGPNPQETQYF	TGTGCCAGCTCACGTGGACCCAACCCCCAAGAGACCCAGTACTTC
TRBV7-6	few	TRBD2	TRBJ2-3	CASSFSGGPSTDTQYF	TGTGCCAGCAGCTTTAGCGGGGGGCCCAGCACAGATACGCAGTATTTT
TRBV19	few	TRBD2	TRBJ2-2	CASIGLAGAENTGELFF	TGTGCCAGTATTGGACTAGCGGGAGCCGAGAACACCGGGGAGCTGTTTTTT
TRBV6-1	.	.	TRBJ1-5	CALGGDLGNQPQHF	TGTGCCCTGGGGGGGGATTTGGGCAATCAGCCCCAGCATTTT
TRBV5-5	few	.	TRBJ1-4	CASSLLGGVNEKLFF	TGTGCCAGCAGCCTCCTAGGGGGGGTTAATGAAAAACTGTTTTTT
TRBV3-1	many	TRBD2	TRBJ2-1	CASSLGSGVGNEQFF	TGTGCCAGCAGCCTTGGGAGCGGGGTCGGCAATGAGCAGTTCTTC
TRBV7-2	many	.	TRBJ2-3	CASSLGVGWDTQYF	TGTGCCAGCAGCTTAGGGGTAGGCTGGGATACGCAGTATTTT
TRBV12-3/TRBV12-4	few	.	TRBJ1-1	CASVNTEAFF	TGTGCCAGCGTGAACACTGAAGCTTTCTTT
TRBV7-2	.	TRBD2	TRBJ2-7	CASSPGTSPLYEQYF	TGTGCCAGCAGCCCCGGGACTAGCCCTCTCTACGAGCAGTACTTC
TRBV10-3	few	TRBD1	TRBJ2-7	CAIQGVLDEQYF	TGTGCCATCCAGGGGGTTCTCGACGAGCAGTACTTC
TRBV3-1	many	.	TRBJ2-3	CASSQEPSPDTQYF	TGTGCCAGCAGCCAAGAACCCAGCCCAGATACGCAGTATTTT
TRBV7-2	many	TRBD2	TRBJ2-3	CASSLSGRATDTQYF	TGTGCCAGCAGCCTTAGCGGGAGGGCGACAGATACGCAGTATTTT
TRBV7-6	many	.	TRBJ2-3	CASRDSVDTQYF	TGTGCCAGCAGGGACTCGGTGGATACGCAGTATTTT
TRBV30	many	.	TRBJ1-1	CAWSATTPMNTEAFF	TGTGCCTGGAGTGCCACGACTCCGATGAACACTGAAGCTTTCTTT
TRBV28	many	.	TRBJ2-7	CASSPVGTYEQYF	TGTGCCAGCAGTCCGGTAGGAACCTACGAGCAGTACTTC
TRBV12-3/TRBV12-4	.	TRBD1	TRBJ2-2	CASSLEGGRELFF	TGTGCCAGCAGTTTAGAAGGGGGCCGGGAGCTGTTTTTT
TRBV6-1	many	TRBD2	TRBJ2-1	CASSLAGGRSYNEQFF	TGTGCCAGCAGTCTAGCGGGAGGGAGATCCTACAATGAGCAGTTCTTC
TRBV7-2	.	.	TRBJ1-2	CASSLAGRLNYGYTF	TGTGCCAGCAGCTTAGCCGGACGACTAAACTATGGCTACACCTTC
TRBV18	many	.	TRBJ1-2	CASSPVAQPNYGYTF	TGTGCCAGCTCACCGGTAGCACAGCCTAACTATGGCTACACCTTC
TRBV20-1	few	TRBD2	TRBJ2-7	CSALAGGEQYF	TGCAGTGCTCTAGCGGGGGGAGAGCAGTACTTC
TRBV7-9	.	TRBD1	TRBJ1-2	CASTFVVGQRYGYTF	TGTGCCAGCACCTTCGTCGTGGGACAGAGATATGGCTACACCTTC
TRBV11-2	few	TRBD2	TRBJ2-1	CASGYPPTGTSGWNEQFF	TGTGCCAGCGGATACCCCCCTACCGGGACTAGCGGATGGAATGAGCAGTTCTTC
TRBV30	.	.	TRBJ2-2	CAWGRSRPPGELFF	TGTGCCTGGGGACGATCTAGGCCCCCCGGGGAGCTGTTTTTT
TRBV5-1	many	TRBD2	TRBJ2-1	CASSTYSSGLYNEQFF	TGCGCCAGCAGCACCTACTCTAGCGGGCTTTACAATGAGCAGTTCTTC
TRBV7-7	.	TRBD2	TRBJ2-2	CASSPSGYTNTGELFF	TGTGCTAGCAGCCCTAGCGGGTATACGAACACCGGGGAGCTGTTTTTT
TRBV11-2	many	TRBD2	TRBJ2-7	CASSLGASGKNDEQYF	TGTGCCAGCAGCTTAGGGGCAAGCGGGAAAAACGACGAGCAGTACTTC
TRBV6-1	many	TRBD1	TRBJ1-5	CASSSPGTVNSNQPQHF	TGTGCCAGCAGTTCCCCCGGGACAGTCAATAGCAATCAGCCCCAGCATTTT
TRBV6-2/TRBV6-3	few	TRBD2	TRBJ2-3	CASSYSGATDTQYF	TGTGCCAGCAGTTACAGCGGGGCCACAGATACGCAGTATTTT
TRBV30	few	TRBD1	TRBJ1-6	CAWSSHRGSYNSPLHF	TGTGCCTGGAGTTCGCACAGGGGTTCCTATAATTCACCCCTCCACTTT
TRBV12-3/TRBV12-4	.	.	TRBJ1-2	CASTQEGYGYTF	TGTGCCAGCACCCAGGAGGGTTATGGCTACACCTTC
TRBV5-1	.	.	TRBJ2-1	CASSLGKGGGPDEQFF	TGCGCCAGCAGCTTGGGGAAGGGGGGAGGGCCTGATGAGCAGTTCTTC
TRBV10-3	few	.	TRBJ2-3	CAIRIPEADTQYF	TGTGCCATCAGGATTCCAGAGGCAGATACGCAGTATTTT
TRBV6-1	few	.	TRBJ1-2	CASRVNYGYTF	TGTGCCAGCAGGGTCAACTATGGCTACACCTTC
TRBV2	.	TRBD1	TRBJ1-5	CASGQDRDQPQHF	TGTGCCAGCGGCCAGGACAGGGACCAGCCCCAGCATTTT
TRBV6-1	.	.	TRBJ1-2	CASISTTGADNYGYTF	TGTGCCAGCATCTCGACGACGGGCGCCGATAACTATGGCTACACCTTC
TRBV12-3/TRBV12-4	many	.	TRBJ2-7	CASSLKSYEQYF	TGTGCCAGCAGTTTGAAGAGCTACGAGCAGTACTTC
TRBV28	.	TRBD1	TRBJ1-2	CASRPGQIYGYTF	TGTGCCAGCAGACCGGGACAGATATATGGCTACACCTTC
TRBV30	many	.	TRBJ1-1	CAWSVLFGGQAFF	TGTGCCTGGAGTGTACTATTTGGAGGGCAAGCTTTCTTT
TRBV10-3	few	TRBD1	TRBJ2-5	CAIRRQGAEQTQYF	TGTGCCATCAGGCGACAGGGGGCCGAACAGACCCAGTACTTC
TRBV20-1	.	TRBD1	TRBJ2-7	CSGEGQDYEQYF	TGCAGTGGAGAGGGACAGGACTACGAGCAGTACTTC
TRBV29-1	.	.	TRBJ2-3	CSVDGRDWDTQYF	TGCAGCGTTGATGGGCGGGATTGGGATACGCAGTATTTT
TRBV24-1	many	TRBD1	TRBJ2-7	CATSDSAGQGGNEQYF	TGTGCCACCAGTGACTCCGCCGGACAGGGGGGCAACGAGCAGTACTTC